One and the same sample provided the 18 T cell receptor beta chains below, sequenced in a study of post-analysis software for immune sequencing data. Study-wide results and limits: In patients, TRBV5-6, TRBV5-1 and TRBV20-1 belonged to roughly 5 TRBV segments found more frequently than in controls.

TCR beta cDNA libraries included unique molecular identifiers. TCRdb analysed the PCR reads with MiXCR anew, one entry per CDR3 protein. The sample shows about half a million distinct CDR3 sequences, 45% of them seen only once. No antigens are known for them. The sample comprised blood. These receptor sequences come from a girl aged 10 to 17 with multiple sclerosis.

The chain carries TRBV9 and TRBJ1-1, with 11 bases lining up with TRBD1. This CDR3 contains 16 residues. The V and J ends lost 3 bases and 5 bases, in that order; junction bases with no gene match: 9. Germline values: CDR1 SGDLS, CDR2 YYNGEE. CDR3 nucleotide sequence: TGTGCCAGCAGCGGAGGACAGGGGGCTGGTGGGACTGAAGCTTTCTTT. Encoded protein: CASSGGQGAGGTEAFF.

This clonotype was seen once. The chain has TRBV20-1 and TRBJ1-6; possible D gene TRBD1, 6 bases. From germline, CDR1 is DFQATT and CDR2 SNEGSKA (reference sequence). V lost 3 bases and J 15 bases, leaving 18 bases between the germline ends. The CDR3 covers 13 residues. The CDR3 nucleotides read TGCAGTGCTAGGCCTAAGTGGACAGCCCTCCTCCACTTT. It yields the protein CSARPKWTALLHF.

This clonotype was counted once. This sequence joins TRBV28 and TRBJ1-5; maybe TRBD1 (5 bases). This CDR3 contains 20 residues. CDR1 and CDR2 from the germline V gene are MDHEN and SYDVKM. Trimming pared 5 bases from V and 2 bases from J, leaving 28 bases between. The CDR3 bases are TGTGCCAGCAGTCTCCTCCTGGGGTGGGTCGCCCAGGGTGGCAATCAGCCCCAGCATTTT. Translating it yields CASSLLLGWVAQGGNQPQHF. The complete variable domain, with remaining parts taken from reference TRBV28 and TRBJ1-5, reads DVKVTQSSRYLVKRTGEKVFLECVQDMDHENMFWYRQDPGLGLRLIYFSYDVKMKEKGDIPEGYSVSREKKERFSLILESASTNQTSMYLCASSLLLGWVAQGGNQPQHFGDGTRLSIL.

This chain connects TRBV12-3 or TRBV12-4 to TRBJ1-4; TRBD1 might be the D (5 bases). This CDR3 contains 15 residues. Trimming shortened V by 4 bases and J by 0 bases, and 9 bases separated the two germline ends. CDR3 bases: TGTGCCAGCAGTTCGCCGGACACAACTAATGAAAAACTGTTTTTT. Encoded protein: CASSSPDTTNEKLFF.

This clonotype was detected a few times. The rearrangement joins TRBV4-3 to TRBJ2-1; 13 nucleotides match TRBD2. Germline V gene sequence: CDR1 LGHNA, CDR2 YSLEER. V shed 4 bases and J 6 bases; nucleotides not matched to a gene: 6. CDR3 length: 16 amino acids. The CDR3 DNA sequence: TGCGCCAGCAGCCCTAGACTAGCGGGAGGCCTCAATGAGCAGTTCTTC. This sequence encodes CASSPRLAGGLNEQFF.

The chain couples TRBV7-9 to TRBJ2-1; 8 positions match TRBD2. The J call is in doubt because the DNA end fits TRBJ2-7 better. There are 17 residues in the CDR3. The V gene's germline CDR1 is SEHNR and CDR2 FQNEAQ (reference sequence). The DNA of the CDR3 is TGTGCCAGCAGCTCCCCGAGCGAACTTACTAGCGGCGCCGAGCAGTACTTC. This gives the protein CASSSPSELTSGAEQYF.

V is TRBV20-1 and J is TRBJ2-7; unclear D gene. Germline assignment: CDR1 DFQATT and CDR2 SNEGSKA (reference sequence). CDR3 length: 12 residues. Between the trimmed V and J ends, which lost 3 bases and 2 bases, there was a span of 8 bases. The DNA of the CDR3 is TGCAGTGCTAGGAACAGAGCCTACGAGCAGTACTTC. Translated, it gives CSARNRAYEQYF.

This clonotype has more than one count but fewer than ten. V and J are TRBV12-3 or TRBV12-4 and TRBJ1-2, with TRBD1 identical over 8 bases. The junction had 5 bases not matched to a gene; V was cut back by 6 bases and J by 8 bases. CDR3 size: 12 residues. The CDR3 bases are TGTGCCAGCAGCTATGACAGGGGAGGCTACACCTTC. The encoded protein is CASSYDRGGYTF.

This clonotype was observed a few times. V gene TRBV12-3 or TRBV12-4 combines with J gene TRBJ1-5; perhaps TRBD1 as D (6 bases). The V end was cut by 4 bases, the J end by 3 bases, with 10 bases between. This CDR3 has 14 residues. The CDR3 protein is CASSSRQANQPQHF. In DNA, the CDR3 is TGTGCCAGCAGTTCCCGACAGGCCAATCAGCCCCAGCATTTT.

The count of this clonotype is one. CDR3 DNA: TGCGCCAGCAATCGGGGACAGGGGAACACTGAAGCTTTCTTT. It specifies CASNRGQGNTEAFF. The chain carries TRBV5-1 and TRBJ1-1; 9 positions match TRBD1. The CDR3 spans 14 residues. Germline CDR1 reads SGHRS; CDR2 reads YFSETQ. Losses at the gene ends were 6 bases for V and 1 base for J; bases not matched to a gene: 4. Based on the CDR3 plus reference TRBV5-1 and TRBJ1-1, the full variable domain is KAGVTQTPRYLIKTRGQQVTLSCSPISGHRSVSWYQQTPGQGLQFLFEYFSETQRNKGNFPGRFSGRQFSNSRSEMNVSTLELGDSALYLCASNRGQGNTEAFFGQGTRLTVV.

The chain links TRBV12-3 or TRBV12-4 to TRBJ2-3; 12 bases fit TRBD2. CDR3 length: 17 amino acids. V shed 8 bases and J 2 bases; nucleotides not matched to a gene: 11. The CDR3, as DNA: TGTGCCAGCGAACTAGCGGGAGGCCCCTTCCACACAGATACGCAGTATTTT. Translation: CASELAGGPFHTDTQYF.

Only a few counts were recorded for this clonotype. The chain is built from TRBV4-2 and TRBJ2-7; D gene uncertain. The CDR3 is 15 amino acids. CDR1 LGHNA and CDR2 YNFKEQ come from the germline V gene. V shed 5 bases and J shed 2 bases, with 16 bases lying between them. CDR3 protein: CASSLARESPYEQYF. The CDR3 coding sequence is TGTGCCAGCAGCTTAGCTAGGGAAAGCCCCTACGAGCAGTACTTC.

The V gene is TRBV27, the J gene TRBJ2-1, with D possibly TRBD2 on 5 matching bases. The V end was cut by 4 bases, the J end by 0 bases, with 13 bases between. Germline lookup yields CDR1 MNHEY and CDR2 SMNVEV (reference sequence). This CDR3 spans 16 amino acids. CDR3 amino acids: CASSSQLGNSYNEQFF. The CDR3, as DNA: TGTGCCAGCAGTTCCCAACTAGGAAACTCCTACAATGAGCAGTTCTTC.

This clonotype was seen many times. V and J are TRBV10-3 and TRBJ2-3; possible D gene TRBD2, 6 bases. Trimming cost V 7 bases and J 2 bases, with 10 bases left between them. The CDR3 contains 13 residues. Germline V gene data show CDR1 as ENHRY and CDR2 as SYGVKD. CDR3 bases: TGTGCCATCACGGGCGGGGACACAGATACGCAGTATTTT. As protein: CAITGGDTDTQYF.

This clonotype was found a few times. The rearrangement links TRBV12-3 or TRBV12-4 to TRBJ2-3; D not resolved. The CDR3 loop spans 13 amino acids. V was pared by 6 bases and J by 4 bases, with 11 bases between. The CDR3 here is CASSLILADTQYF. The CDR3 nucleotides read TGTGCCAGCAGCTTAATCTTGGCAGATACGCAGTATTTT.

This clonotype was counted between two and nine times. V gene TRBV6-2 or TRBV6-3 combines with J gene TRBJ1-6; no definite D call. CDR3 length: 16 amino acids. CDR1 is MNHEY, CDR2 SVGEGT, per germline. Trimming removed 6 bases from V and 5 bases from J, with 17 bases in between. CDR3 in DNA: TGTGCCAGCAGGGAGGACGGCGCACCGGATAATTCACCCCTCCACTTT. Translation gives CASREDGAPDNSPLHF.

The chain couples TRBV5-1 to TRBJ2-2; D is perhaps TRBD2 (5 bases). The CDR3 is made up of 15 amino acids. V was clipped by 1 base and J by 3 bases, with 10 bases between them. The germline CDR1 and CDR2 sequences are SGHRS and YFSETQ. DNA for the CDR3: TGCGCCAGCAGCTTGCGAGGGCTTGACACCGGGGAGCTGTTTTTT. This sequence encodes CASSLRGLDTGELFF.

This clonotype has only a few counts. This chain links TRBV29-1 with TRBJ1-2, with D possibly TRBD1 on 6 matching bases. The length of the CDR3 is 14 residues. The V gene's germline CDR1 is SQVTM and CDR2 ANQGSEA. Deletions cut 4 bases from V and 5 bases from J, with 17 bases between. DNA for the CDR3: TGCAGCGTTGCCCCTGCACAGGGTGAATATGGCTACACCTTC. This sequence encodes CSVAPAQGEYGYTF.